Reported below is one T cell receptor (beta chain). Its antigen remains unidentified. Trimming at V came to 2 bases and at J to 6 bases, leaving 17 bases not matched to a gene. Germline CDR1 MDHEN, CDR2 SYDVKM. CDR3 length equals 20 residues. The data derive from a study of cytomegalovirus exposure and HLA in healthy donors. The data were produced by immunoSEQ multiplex PCR, yet TCRdb's version contains in-frame clones alone and is incomplete. The repertoire holds more than 60,000 clones, approximately 97% seen once, with around 1.5% in the top ten. General study findings and limits: For cytomegalovirus status, the classifier reportedly gave diagnoses with high specificity and sensitivity. Later, an analysis found that TCR clusters from the first cohort tended to co-occur in the 90 to 150 validation repertoires.

Material for sequencing was PBMCs. The chain combines TRBV28 with TRBJ2-1; 12 nucleotides line up with TRBD2. This TCR was sampled from a woman between 18 and 29 years old in good health and CMV-seropositive. The CDR3 sequence: CASSLPRLAGGPGLLNEQFF. The CDR3 DNA sequence: TGTGCCAGCAGTTTACCGCGGCTAGCGGGAGGGCCGGGATTACTCAATGAGCAGTTCTTC.